This T cell receptor (beta chain) originates from a study of shared clonotypes between healthy human individuals. Study overall: Each donor had three CD4 naive, three CD4 memory, two CD8 naive and one CD8 memory plate.

Libraries were prepared by immunoSEQ multiplex PCR; TCRdb keeps only in-frame clonotypes and omits some of them. The sample has hundreds of thousands of clones, roughly 96% seen once. J lost 3 bases, V lost 5 bases, and 9 bases had no gene match. The CDR3 is made up of 15 amino acids. Germline V gene data show CDR1 as SEHNR and CDR2 as FQNEAQ (reference sequence). Selected positively for CCR7 and CD45RO-negative, naive CD8 cells excluded terminally differentiated effector memory CD45RA+ cells. This clone was found once. The antigen remains undetermined. Study-level findings and limits: On the whole, naive subsets had larger estimated richness than memory subsets had.

The J gene is TRBJ2-7, the V gene TRBV7-9; 8 bases align to TRBD2. Sequencing was done on a sample of naive CD8+ T cells sorted from blood. The receptor was derived from a woman aged 25 to 45 in good health. The CDR3 loop reads CASSGTGTRSYEQYF. For the CDR3, the DNA is TGTGCCAGCAGCGGGACTGGGACTAGAAGCTACGAGCAGTACTTC.